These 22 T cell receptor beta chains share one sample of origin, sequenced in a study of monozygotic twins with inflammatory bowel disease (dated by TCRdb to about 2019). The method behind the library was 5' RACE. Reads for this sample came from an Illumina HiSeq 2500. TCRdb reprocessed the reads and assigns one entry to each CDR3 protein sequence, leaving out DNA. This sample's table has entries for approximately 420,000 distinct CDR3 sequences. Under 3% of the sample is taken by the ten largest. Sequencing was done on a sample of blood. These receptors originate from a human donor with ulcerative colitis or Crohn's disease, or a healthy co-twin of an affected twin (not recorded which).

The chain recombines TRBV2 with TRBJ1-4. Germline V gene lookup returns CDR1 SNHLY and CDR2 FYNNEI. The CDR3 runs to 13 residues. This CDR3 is CASSVNRNEKLFF.

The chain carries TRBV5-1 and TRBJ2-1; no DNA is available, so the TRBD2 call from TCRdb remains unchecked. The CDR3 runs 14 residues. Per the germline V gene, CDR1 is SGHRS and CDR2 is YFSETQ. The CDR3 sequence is CASNPGLAVHEQFF.

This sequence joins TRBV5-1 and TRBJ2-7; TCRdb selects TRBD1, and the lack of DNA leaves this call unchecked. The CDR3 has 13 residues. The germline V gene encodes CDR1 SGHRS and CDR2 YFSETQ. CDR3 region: CASGQGSSYEQYF. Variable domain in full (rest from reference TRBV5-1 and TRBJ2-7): KAGVTQTPRYLIKTRGQQVTLSCSPISGHRSVSWYQQTPGQGLQFLFEYFSETQRNKGNFPGRFSGRQFSNSRSEMNVSTLELGDSALYLCASGQGSSYEQYFGPGTRLTVT.

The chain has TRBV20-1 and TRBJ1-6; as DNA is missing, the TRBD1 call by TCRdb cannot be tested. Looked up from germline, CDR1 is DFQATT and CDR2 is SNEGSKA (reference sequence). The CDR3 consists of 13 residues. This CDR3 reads CSARTGEDSPLHF.

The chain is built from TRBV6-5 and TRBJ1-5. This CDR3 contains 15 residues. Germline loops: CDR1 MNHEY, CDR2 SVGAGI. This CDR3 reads CASSYSGSGNQPQHF.

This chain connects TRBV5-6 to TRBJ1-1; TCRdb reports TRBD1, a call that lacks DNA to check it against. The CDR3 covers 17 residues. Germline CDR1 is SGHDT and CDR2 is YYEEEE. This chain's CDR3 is CASSQVRGQPPRPEAFF.

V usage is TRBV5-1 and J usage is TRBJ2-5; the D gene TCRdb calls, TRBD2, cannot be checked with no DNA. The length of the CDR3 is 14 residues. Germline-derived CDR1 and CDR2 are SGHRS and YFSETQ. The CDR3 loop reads CASSVTSGEETQYF. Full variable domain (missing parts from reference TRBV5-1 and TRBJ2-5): KAGVTQTPRYLIKTRGQQVTLSCSPISGHRSVSWYQQTPGQGLQFLFEYFSETQRNKGNFPGRFSGRQFSNSRSEMNVSTLELGDSALYLCASSVTSGEETQYFGPGTRLLVL.

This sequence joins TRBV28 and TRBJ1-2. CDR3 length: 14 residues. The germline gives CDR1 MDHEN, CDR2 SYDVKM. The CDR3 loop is CASSLIGRSYGYTF.

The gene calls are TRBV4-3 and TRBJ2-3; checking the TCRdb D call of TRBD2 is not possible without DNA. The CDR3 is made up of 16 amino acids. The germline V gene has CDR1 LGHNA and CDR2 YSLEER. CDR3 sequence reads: CASSQRTSGSKDTQYF.

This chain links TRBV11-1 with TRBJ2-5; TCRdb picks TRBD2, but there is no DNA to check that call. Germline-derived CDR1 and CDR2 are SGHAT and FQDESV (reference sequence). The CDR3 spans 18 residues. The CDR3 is CASSLGASGSGHQETQYF. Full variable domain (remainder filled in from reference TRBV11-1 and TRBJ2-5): EAEVAQSPRYKITEKSQAVAFWCDPISGHATLYWYRQILGQGPELLVQFQDESVVDDSQLPKDRFSAERLKGVDSTLKIQPAELGDSAMYLCASSLGASGSGHQETQYFGPGTRLLVL.

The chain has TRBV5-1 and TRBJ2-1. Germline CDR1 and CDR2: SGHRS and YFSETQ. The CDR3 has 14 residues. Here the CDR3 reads CASSLGSDYNEQFF.

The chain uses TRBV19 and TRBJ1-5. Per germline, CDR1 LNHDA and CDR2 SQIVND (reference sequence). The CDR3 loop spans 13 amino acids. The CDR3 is CASSIIENQPQHF.

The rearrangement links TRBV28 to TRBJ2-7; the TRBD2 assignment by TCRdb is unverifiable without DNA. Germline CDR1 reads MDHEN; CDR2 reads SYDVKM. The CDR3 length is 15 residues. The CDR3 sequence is CASRTGLTNPYEQYF.

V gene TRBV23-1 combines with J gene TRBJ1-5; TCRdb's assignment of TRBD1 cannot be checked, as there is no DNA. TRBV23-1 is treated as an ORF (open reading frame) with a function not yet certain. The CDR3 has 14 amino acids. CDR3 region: CASRAGDSNQPQHF.

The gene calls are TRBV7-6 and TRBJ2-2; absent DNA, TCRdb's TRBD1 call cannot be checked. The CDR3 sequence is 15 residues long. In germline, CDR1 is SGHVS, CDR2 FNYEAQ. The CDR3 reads CASSFSGGLTGELFF.

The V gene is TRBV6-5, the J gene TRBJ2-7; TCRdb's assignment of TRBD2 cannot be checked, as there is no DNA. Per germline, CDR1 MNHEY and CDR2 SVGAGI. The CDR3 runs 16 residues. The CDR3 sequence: CASSYSFGTSAYEQYF.

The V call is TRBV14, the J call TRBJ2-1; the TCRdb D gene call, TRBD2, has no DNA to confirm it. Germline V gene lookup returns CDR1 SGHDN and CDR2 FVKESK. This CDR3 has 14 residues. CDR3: CASSQRVTYNEQFF.

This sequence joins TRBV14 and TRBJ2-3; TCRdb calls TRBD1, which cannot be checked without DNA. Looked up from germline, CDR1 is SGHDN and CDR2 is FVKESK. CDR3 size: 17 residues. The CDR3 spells CASSPPQTPGGTDTQYF.

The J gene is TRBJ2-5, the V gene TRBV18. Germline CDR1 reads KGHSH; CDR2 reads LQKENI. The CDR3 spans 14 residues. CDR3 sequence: CASSPLNLQETQYF.

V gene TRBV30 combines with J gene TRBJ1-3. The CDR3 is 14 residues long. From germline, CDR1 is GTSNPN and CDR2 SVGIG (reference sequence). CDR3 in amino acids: CAWSVGGTGNTIYF.

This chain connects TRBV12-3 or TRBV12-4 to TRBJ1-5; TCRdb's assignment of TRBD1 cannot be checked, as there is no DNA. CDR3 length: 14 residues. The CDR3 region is CASRVQGMEQPQHF.

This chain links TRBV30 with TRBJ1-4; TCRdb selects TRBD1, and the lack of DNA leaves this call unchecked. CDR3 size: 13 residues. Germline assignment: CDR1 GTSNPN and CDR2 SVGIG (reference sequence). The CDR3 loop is CAWSGGANEKLFF. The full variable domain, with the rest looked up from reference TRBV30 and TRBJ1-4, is SQTIHQWPATLVQPVGSPLSLECTVEGTSNPNLYWYRQAAGRGLQLLFYSVGIGQISSEVPQNLSASRPQDRQFILSSKKLLLSDSGFYLCAWSGGANEKLFFGSGTQLSVL.